This record concerns one T cell receptor beta chain sequence. The data are from a study of blood T cell repertoires in COVID-19. The overall study: Collection of acute and convalescent COVID-19 samples took place in the United States, Italy and Spain. Sources were T cells, B-cell-depleted T cells, or PBMCs; the material itself was cDNA or gDNA.

The method was immunoSEQ multiplex PCR; TCRdb's version includes in-frame clones alone and lacks a portion of them. The table has approximately 280,000 clones, 85% seen once. Trimming took off 0 bases at V and 2 bases at J, with 8 bases between the two ends. Per the germline V gene, CDR1 is SGHRS and CDR2 is YFSETQ. The CDR3 is 15 residues long. Allocation to cohorts depended on clinical history reported by the participants. Two negative PCRs, clearance, or symptom resolution had been documented for recovered Cohort 3 donors. This clonotype was obtained from a woman aged 45-59 years who had recovered from COVID-19. Sequencing input: PBMCs or T cells enriched from blood (not recorded which). The chain is built from TRBV5-1 and TRBJ2-2; D gene ambiguous. The CDR3: CASSLGSFNTGELFF. For the CDR3, the DNA is TGCGCCAGCAGCTTGGGGAGTTTCAACACCGGGGAGCTGTTTTTT.